This T cell receptor (beta chain) was retrieved from a study of T cell changes during pregnancy in multiple sclerosis. Some clones are missing from TCRdb's copy, which holds only in-frame ones; the method was immunoSEQ multiplex PCR. The sample carries around 99,000 clones, around 92% recorded once. Losses at the gene ends were 9 bases for V and 3 bases for J; bases not matched to a gene: 12. This CDR3 has 16 amino acids. Germline V gene sequence: CDR1 KGHSH, CDR2 LQKENI. Sequenced here: peripheral blood, sampled in the first trimester of pregnancy. This receptor was taken from a female donor with multiple sclerosis, enrolled in a pregnancy study. This sequence joins TRBV18 and TRBJ2-2, with 8 positions matching TRBD1. CDR3: CASELLGQVDTGELFF. CDR3 sequence (DNA): TGTGCCAGTGAACTATTGGGACAGGTCGACACCGGGGAGCTGTTTTTT.